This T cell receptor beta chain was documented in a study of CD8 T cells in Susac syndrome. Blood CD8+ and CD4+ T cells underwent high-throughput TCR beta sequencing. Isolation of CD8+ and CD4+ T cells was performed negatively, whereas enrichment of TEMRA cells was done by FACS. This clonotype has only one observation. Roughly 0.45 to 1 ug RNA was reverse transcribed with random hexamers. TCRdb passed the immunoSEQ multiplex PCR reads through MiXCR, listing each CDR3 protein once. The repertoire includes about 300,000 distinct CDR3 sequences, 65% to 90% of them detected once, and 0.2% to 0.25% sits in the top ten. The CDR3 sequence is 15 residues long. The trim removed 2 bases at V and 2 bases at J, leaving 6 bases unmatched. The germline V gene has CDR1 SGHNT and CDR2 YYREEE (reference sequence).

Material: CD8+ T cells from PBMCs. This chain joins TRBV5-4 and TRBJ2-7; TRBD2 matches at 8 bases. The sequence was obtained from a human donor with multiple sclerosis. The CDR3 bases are TGTGCCAGCAGCTTTCCGGGAGGGTACCCCTACGAGCAGTACTTC. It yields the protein CASSFPGGYPYEQYF.